These T cell receptor beta chains were read from a single sample in a study of CDR3 diversity in severe acne. TCRdb fed the PCR reads into MiXCR, producing one record per CDR3 protein. The sample has roughly 93,000 distinct CDR3 sequences; 45% to 50% are singletons. Material for sequencing was blood. Receptors originate from a male donor with severe acne vulgaris. CDR3s include the opening cysteine and the closing phenylalanine or tryptophan. Size tells how often a clone was seen (once, few, many) or the class of an expanded clone, and some rows leave it out.

>.|TRBV25-1
CASGPRLSGANVLTF
>many|TRBV5-4
CASSPTADGDEQYF
>few|TRBV11-2
CASSTRDSTDTQYF
>many|TRBV5-4
CASSFVRGATDTQYF
>.|TRBV7-8
CASSPAITEAFF
>.|TRBV19
CASSTERNTGELFF
>few|TRBV7-6
CASSTGLAGAGELFF
>.|TRBV30
CAWSVRGQPQHF
>few|TRBV15
CATTNRGGTRETQYF
>.|TRBV11-2
CASSTEGGVQETQYF
>once|TRBV7-8
CASSTEQGMEEKLFF
>.|TRBV7-2
CASSLTGFDEQFFGPGVSNQPQHF
>many|TRBV6-5
CASSRDTDTQYF
>.|TRBV10-3
CATSDGVRWGGELFF
>.|TRBV9
CASSVEANNEQFF
>many|TRBV24-1
CATSEAANTEAFF
>.|TRBV6-1
CASSLSRILGTLYGYTF
>few|TRBV6-5
CASSYVRGANVLTF
>.|TRBV7-9
CASSPTRTGVNEQYF
>.|TRBV6-4
CASSGTSGNTQYF
>many|TRBV7-9
CATIRGGSSGNTIYF
>.|TRBV5-5
CASSFRDADAEAFF
>few|TRBV25-1
CASSVASGGYQETQYF
>.|TRBV11-1
CASSFRTGGGGNSLLHF
>.|TRBV4-3
CASSQDVISYNEQFF
>.|TRBV18
CASSQTSALGNEQFF
>many|TRBV28
CASSLDGRSYEQYF
>.|TRBV29-1
CSVPAQGTNEKLFF
>many|TRBV20-1
CSANRPGLAGFNEQFF
>.|TRBV15
CATSSPQGGENTIYF
>.|TRBV20-1
CSARAPAGETYEQYF
>once|TRBV5-4
CASSPGTAGTDTQYF
>.|TRBV7-2
CASSLAGLGSDEQFF
>.|TRBV7-9
CASSLTASRSDTQYF
>.|TRBV7-9
CAIPGLSQSNEQFF
>.|TRBV13
CASSVGGEETQYF
>many|TRBV10-3
CAISAESAGNEQFF
>many|TRBV19
CASSMWESTEAFF
>many|TRBV19
CASSIGQNDQPQHF
>.|TRBV6-5
CASGGKENTEAFF
>.|TRBV10-3
CAISVLWTGSNYGYTF
>medium-sized|TRBV10-3
CAIREGRFYEQYF
>many|TRBV7-9
CASSLAGGFDEQYF
>once|TRBV24-1
CASSLFRGYEQYF
>.|TRBV2
CASATMTSTNYGYTF
>.|TRBV9
CASSPRGDNQPQHF
>.|TRBV5-4
CASSSTGGTDTQYF
>.|TRBV6-2/TRBV6-3
CASSYSRTAPSWEQYF
>.|TRBV15
CATSRDRSLVEKLFF
>.|TRBV25-1
CASKSPRDPYEQYF
>.|TRBV28
CASSGGGQGAWKQYF
>many|TRBV20-1
CSARDRFFNEQYF
>many|TRBV11-3
CASSLDTDTQYF
>.|TRBV2
CAISEGYAGVNETQYF
>many|TRBV5-4
CASSPAGYEQYF
>many|TRBV20-1
CSARYSGRASTDTQYF
>.|TRBV12-3/TRBV12-4
CASSVGGRAEAFF
>many|TRBV19
CASSIDREKLFF
>.|TRBV6-5
CASSYSGPPQETQYFGELFF
>.|TRBV29-1
CSVEGRSGDSYEQYF